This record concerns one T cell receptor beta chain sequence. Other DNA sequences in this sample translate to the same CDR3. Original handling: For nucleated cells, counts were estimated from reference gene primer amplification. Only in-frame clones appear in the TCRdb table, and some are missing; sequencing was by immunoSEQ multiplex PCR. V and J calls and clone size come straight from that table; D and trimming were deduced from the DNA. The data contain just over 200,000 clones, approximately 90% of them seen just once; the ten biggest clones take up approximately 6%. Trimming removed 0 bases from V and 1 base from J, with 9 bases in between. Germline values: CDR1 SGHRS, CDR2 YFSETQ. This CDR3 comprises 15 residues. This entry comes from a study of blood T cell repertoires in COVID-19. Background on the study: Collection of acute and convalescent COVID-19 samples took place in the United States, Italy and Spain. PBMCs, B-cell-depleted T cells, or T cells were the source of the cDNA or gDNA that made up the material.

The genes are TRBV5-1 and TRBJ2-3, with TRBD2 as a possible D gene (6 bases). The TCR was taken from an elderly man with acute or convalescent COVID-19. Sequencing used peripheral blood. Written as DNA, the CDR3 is TGCGCCAGCAGCTTGGACGGGACTGGCACAGATACGCAGTATTTT. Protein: CASSLDGTGTDTQYF.